A single sample gave rise to the 21 T cell receptor beta chains below, sequenced in a study of post-analysis software for immune sequencing data. What these receptors recognize is not known. Unique molecular identifiers tagged the TCR beta cDNA libraries. One entry per CDR3 protein results from TCRdb running MiXCR on the PCR reads. This sample has about 430,000 distinct CDR3 sequences, with more than 30% found just once. Findings and limits, study-wide: With TRBV5-6, TRBV5-1 and TRBV20-1 included, about five TRBV segments were more frequent in patients than in controls.

The sequenced material came from blood. These receptors were taken from a girl aged 2-10 years with multiple sclerosis.

V and J are TRBV12-3 or TRBV12-4 and TRBJ2-7, with D tentatively TRBD1 (5 bases). V dropped 5 bases and J dropped 3 bases, with 11 bases sitting between them. This CDR3 comprises 13 residues. DNA for the CDR3: TGTGCCAGCAGTACGGACACAAACTACGAGCAGTACTTC. It translates to CASSTDTNYEQYF.

Note on this clonotype: One end of the junction does not line up with germline, which may come from a read error. The gene calls are TRBV6-1 and TRBJ1-1; D unclear. The CDR3 covers 15 residues. From germline, CDR1 is MNHNS and CDR2 SASEGT. The CDR3 spells CASSEYSNMNAEAFF. The CDR3 bases are TGTGCCAGCAGTGAATACAGCAACATGAACGCTGAAGCTTTCTTT.

This clonotype was counted a single time. The chain has TRBV20-1 and TRBJ1-5, with a weak D call TRBD1 (5 bases). The germline gives CDR1 DFQATT, CDR2 SNEGSKA (reference sequence). This CDR3 contains 14 residues. V was shortened by 0 bases and J by 7 bases, with 13 bases between the two germline ends. Here the CDR3 DNA reads TGCAGTGCTAGAGATCTGGGGGGACGGCAGCCCCAGCATTTT. Translated: CSARDLGGRQPQHF.

V usage is TRBV29-1 and J usage is TRBJ2-3; 8 bases agree with TRBD1. The J segment lost 5 bases and the V segment lost 3 bases, leaving 7 bases of the junction unmatched. There are 14 residues in the CDR3. CDR1 is SQVTM and CDR2 is ANQGSEA in the germline V gene. The CDR3 DNA reads as TGCAGCGTTGAGGATCAGACAGGGGAAGATACGCAGTATTTT. Residues: CSVEDQTGEDTQYF.

This clonotype has more than one count but fewer than ten. The chain links TRBV28 to TRBJ2-1; TRBD2 matches at 9 bases. V shed 4 bases and J 7 bases; nucleotides not matched to a gene: 17. The CDR3 totals 18 residues. Germline CDR1 MDHEN, CDR2 SYDVKM. This CDR3 reads CASSWPGRGRARYNEQFF. CDR3 sequence (DNA): TGTGCCAGCAGTTGGCCGGGGCGCGGGAGGGCCCGGTATAATGAGCAGTTCTTC.

The CDR3: CASSPRWGLSTDTQYF. The CDR3, as DNA: TGTGCCAGCAGCCCTAGATGGGGTCTTAGCACAGATACGCAGTATTTT. The gene calls are TRBV7-8 and TRBJ2-3; the D is unclear. V was clipped by 5 bases and J by 0 bases, with 15 bases between them. CDR1 SGHVS and CDR2 FQNEAQ come from the germline V gene. This CDR3 contains 16 residues.

On this clonotype itself: The junction differs from germline at one of its ends, possibly a read error. The chain carries TRBV5-1 and TRBJ2-7; 9 bases are shared with TRBD1. The germline CDR1 and CDR2 sequences are SGHRS and YFSETQ. The CDR3 length is 16 residues. This chain's CDR3 is CASSSAPTGGNYERYF. Here the CDR3 DNA reads TGCGCCAGCAGCTCCGCCCCGACAGGGGGAAACTACGAGCGGTACTTC.

This sequence joins TRBV6-6 and TRBJ2-1; a weak D match, TRBD1 (6 bases). The CDR3 spans 12 residues. The V gene lost 7 bases and the J gene lost 5 bases, with 9 bases spanning the gap. Looked up from germline, CDR1 is MNHNY and CDR2 is SVGAGI (reference sequence). For the CDR3, the DNA is TGTGCCAGCAAAGGGGGTCACAATGAGCAGTTCTTC. It translates to CASKGGHNEQFF.

This chain joins TRBV10-1 and TRBJ1-5, with D hard to call. This CDR3 has 15 residues. The germline V gene has CDR1 WNHNN and CDR2 SYGVQD (reference sequence). The V and J ends lost 7 bases and 0 bases respectively, with 13 bases between them. The CDR3 spells CASISPFYSNQPQHF. CDR3 DNA: TGCGCCAGCATTTCCCCTTTTTATAGCAATCAGCCCCAGCATTTT.

In DNA form, the CDR3 reads TGCAGTGCTCGTAAACAGGGGACAGATACGCAGTATTTT. Its translation is CSARKQGTDTQYF. V is TRBV20-1 and J is TRBJ2-3; 7 positions match TRBD1. In germline, CDR1 is DFQATT, CDR2 SNEGSKA (reference sequence). The CDR3 is 13 residues long. J was trimmed by 3 bases and V by 5 bases; bases with no gene match: 5.

The J gene is TRBJ1-1, the V gene TRBV27; D is unclear. In germline, CDR1 is MNHEY, CDR2 SMNVEV (reference sequence). The V and J ends lost 6 bases and 10 bases respectively, with 21 bases between them. CDR3 length: 14 amino acids. The CDR3 coding sequence is TGTGCCAGCAGCAAAATCGGACTTGGAGAGAGAGCTTTCTTT. It translates to CASSKIGLGERAFF.

The rearrangement uses TRBV7-2 and TRBJ1-1; D gene unclear. Trimming stripped 1 base from V and 5 bases from J, with 14 bases between. The CDR3 is 15 residues long. Germline V CDR1 and CDR2: SGHTA, FQGNSA. In DNA form, the CDR3 reads TGTGCCAGCAGCTTAGTAGAGGGTAGGTGGACTGAAGCTTTCTTT. It is translated as CASSLVEGRWTEAFF.

This rearrangement joins TRBV27 to TRBJ2-7; possible D gene TRBD1, 6 bases. This CDR3 is built from 14 residues. The V and J ends lost 6 bases and 2 bases respectively, with 14 bases between them. CDR1 MNHEY and CDR2 SMNVEV come from the germline V gene (reference sequence). This CDR3 is CASSRGQLTYEQYF. Written as DNA, the CDR3 is TGTGCCAGCAGCCGTGGACAGCTGACCTACGAGCAGTACTTC.

The V call is TRBV12-3 or TRBV12-4, the J call TRBJ2-5, with D perhaps TRBD2 (6 bases). The CDR3 totals 15 residues. Deletions cut 4 bases from V and 8 bases from J, with 20 bases between. The CDR3 sequence is CASSSDPTRPDTQYF. CDR3 bases: TGTGCCAGCAGTTCAGATCCGACTAGACCAGACACCCAGTACTTC.

V gene TRBV18 combines with J gene TRBJ1-5; the D gene is possibly TRBD1 (6 bases). V dropped 5 bases and J dropped 5 bases, with 13 bases sitting between them. The CDR3 runs 14 residues. The germline gives CDR1 KGHSH, CDR2 LQKENI. CDR3 protein: CASSGQGSYQPQHF. CDR3 DNA: TGTGCCAGCTCAGGGCAGGGGTCTTATCAGCCCCAGCATTTT.

This clonotype was detected only a few times. The chain employs TRBV29-1 and TRBJ2-7, with D possibly TRBD2 on 5 matching bases. This CDR3 is 14 amino acids long. From germline, CDR1 is SQVTM and CDR2 ANQGSEA. The V and J ends lost 4 bases and 4 bases respectively, with 17 bases between them. The CDR3 loop reads CSVALEEAGYEQYF. CDR3 DNA: TGCAGCGTTGCCCTTGAGGAGGCGGGTTACGAGCAGTACTTC.

The V gene is TRBV9, the J gene TRBJ2-1; D unclear. The length of the CDR3 is 16 residues. Germline values: CDR1 SGDLS, CDR2 YYNGEE. V was shortened by 0 bases and J by 8 bases, with 18 bases between the two germline ends. CDR3 in amino acids: CASSVDALYTSDEQFF. CDR3 nucleotides: TGTGCCAGCAGCGTAGATGCCCTTTATACCTCAGATGAGCAGTTCTTC. The full variable domain, completed using reference TRBV9 and TRBJ2-1, is DSGVTQTPKHLITATGQRVTLRCSPRSGDLSVYWYQQSLDQGLQFLIQYYNGEERAKGNILERFSAQQFPDLHSELNLSSLELGDSALYFCASSVDALYTSDEQFFGPGTRLTVL.

This clonotype was detected a few times. The genes are TRBV29-1 and TRBJ2-7; either TRBD1 or TRBD2 may supply D (7 bases each). V lost 6 bases to trimming and J lost 9 bases, with 15 bases between them. The CDR3 loop spans 11 amino acids. Germline assignment: CDR1 SQVTM and CDR2 ANQGSEA. The DNA of the CDR3 is TGCAGCGTACAAACAGGGGAGGGGCAGTACTTC. This encodes CSVQTGEGQYF.

This clonotype was seen a handful of times. The chain is built from TRBV7-2 and TRBJ2-5; 8 bases match TRBD2. CDR1 is SGHTA and CDR2 is FQGNSA in the germline V gene. The trim removed 3 bases at V and 4 bases at J, leaving 7 bases unmatched. The CDR3 extends over 15 amino acids. The CDR3 loop is CASSFSGIGVETQYF. DNA for the CDR3: TGTGCCAGCAGCTTTAGCGGGATCGGGGTAGAGACCCAGTACTTC.

Here the CDR3 DNA reads TGTGCCAGCAGTTTAATCAGGGGAGGGGATTCACCCCTCCACTTT. It codes for CASSLIRGGDSPLHF. V gene TRBV27 combines with J gene TRBJ1-6; D is perhaps TRBD1 (6 bases). The germline V gene encodes CDR1 MNHEY and CDR2 SMNVEV (reference sequence). The CDR3 totals 15 residues. Trimming took off 2 bases at V and 8 bases at J, with 13 bases between the two ends.

This clonotype was observed a handful of times. The chain employs TRBV15 and TRBJ2-7; 9 positions agree with TRBD1. CDR1 and CDR2 (germline): LNHNV, YYDKDF (reference sequence). V lost 5 bases and J lost 5; bases outside the gene matches: 7. The CDR3 runs 14 residues. The CDR3 sequence: CATSGDRVKDEQYF. Written as DNA, the CDR3 is TGTGCCACCAGCGGGGACAGGGTTAAGGACGAGCAGTACTTC.